This TCR beta chain is from a study of blood T cell repertoires in COVID-19. Here immunoSEQ multiplex PCR was the method, and the copy in TCRdb shows in-frame clones only, minus some. Among about 220,000 clones listed, about 86% were seen once. CDR1 SNHLY and CDR2 FYNNEI come from the germline V gene. This CDR3 has 15 amino acids. This clone was recorded once. A read error may account for a junction end that differs from germline. The TCR was taken from a woman in her thirties or forties with acute COVID-19. The sample comprised PBMCs or T cells enriched from blood (not recorded which). The chain links TRBV2 to TRBJ1-6; 8 bases are a match to TRBD1. CDR3 sequence: CASREADRVNSPLHF. CDR3 DNA sequence: TGTGCCAGCAGAGAAGCGGACAGGGTTAATTCACCCCTCCACTTT.